This is a list of T cell receptor beta chains from one sample in a study of blood T cell repertoires in COVID-19. This table comes from immunoSEQ multiplex PCR, and its TCRdb copy is limited to in-frame clones, with some not included. The sample consists of roughly 700,000 clones, around 90% of them appearing once. The sequencing input was peripheral blood. These receptors all stem from a young woman with acute or convalescent COVID-19. CDR3s include the opening cysteine and the closing phenylalanine or tryptophan. A D gene is named only where the DNA matches it firmly. Clone sizes are given selectively: once, few, many, or a class where the clone is expanded.

D,V,size,length,J,DNA,CDR3
-,TRBV12-5,-,12,TRBJ2-3,TGTGCTAGTGGTTTTCCTCAGACAGGGCAGTATTTT,CASGFPQTGQYF
-,TRBV19,-,14,TRBJ1-6,TGTGCCAGTAGTACAGGTTTCGACAATTCACCCCTCCACTTT,CASSTGFDNSPLHF
-,TRBV7-9,-,18,TRBJ1-5,TGTGCCAGCAGCCTAAGACGGGACGGAGGGATCAGCAATCAGCCCCAGCATTTT,CASSLRRDGGISNQPQHF
-,TRBV24-1,-,12,TRBJ1-1,TGTGCCACCAGCCAGGGGTACACTGAAGCTTTCTTT,CATSQGYTEAFF
-,TRBV2,-,13,TRBJ1-1,TGTGCCAGCAGTGATTCAGGACACTTTGAAGCTTTCTTT,CASSDSGHFEAFF
TRBD2,TRBV2,-,14,TRBJ2-1,TGTGCCAGCAACCCGCGGGAGGGGCACAATGAGCAGTTCTTC,CASNPREGHNEQFF
-,TRBV27,-,11,TRBJ1-2,TGTGCCAGTTGGGGGGACTATGGCTACACCTTC,CASWGDYGYTF
TRBD1,TRBV4-2,-,16,TRBJ1-6,TGTGCCAGCAGGGCAGGGGGGAGCTCCTATAATTCACCCCTCCACTTT,CASRAGGSSYNSPLHF
-,TRBV4-1,-,12,TRBJ2-7,TGCGCCAGCAGCCTGGACTTTGACGAGCAGTACTTC,CASSLDFDEQYF
TRBD1,TRBV7-6,-,13,TRBJ2-2,TGTGCCAGCCAAAGGGGGCCCGCCGGGGAGCTGTTTTTT,CASQRGPAGELFF
TRBD1,TRBV6-6,-,15,TRBJ2-2,TGTGCCAGCAGACTGACAGGGGGGAACACCGGGGAGCTGTTTTTT,CASRLTGGNTGELFF
-,TRBV19,-,13,TRBJ2-1,TGTGCCAGTAACAATTGGGAGAACAATGAGCAGTTCTTC,CASNNWENNEQFF
-,TRBV6-6,once,13,TRBJ1-5,TGTGCCAGCATATGGGGGAGGAATCAGCCCCAGCATTTT,CASIWGRNQPQHF
TRBD1,TRBV6-5,-,15,TRBJ1-5,TGTGCCAGCAGTAGGGGGACAGGGGATAGGCAGCCCCAGCATTTT,CASSRGTGDRQPQHF
TRBD1,TRBV6-5,-,14,TRBJ1-2,TGTGCCAGCACACAGGGGCTCAGGGGTTATGGCTACACCTTC,CASTQGLRGYGYTF
-,TRBV18,-,13,TRBJ1-2,TGTGCCAGCTCACGCGTCAGGGAAGGAGGCTACACCTTC,CASSRVREGGYTF
-,TRBV6-5,-,15,TRBJ1-6,TGTGCCAGCAGTTACAAGTGGACATTGGAATCACCCCTCCACTTT,CASSYKWTLESPLHF
TRBD1,TRBV25-1,-,14,TRBJ2-7,TGTGCCAGCAGTGCAGACAGGGGACCCCACGAGCAGTACTTC,CASSADRGPHEQYF
-,TRBV6-5,once,14,TRBJ2-2,TGTGCCAGCAGCCCAGGACTCATGACCGGGGAGCTGTTTTTT,CASSPGLMTGELFF
TRBD1,TRBV5-4,-,14,TRBJ1-5,TGTGCCAGCAGCGCCGGGACAGGGGATCAGCCCCAGCATTTT,CASSAGTGDQPQHF
-,TRBV5-8,-,15,TRBJ2-7,TGTGCCAGCAGCTTAGAGCTTCGACAGGTCTACGAGCAGTATTTC,CASSLELRQVYEQYF
-,TRBV7-9,few,13,TRBJ2-1,TGTGCCAGCAGCGCTACAGGGAGGGGTGAGCAGTTCTTC,CASSATGRGEQFF
-,TRBV5-5,-,14,TRBJ2-1,TGTGCCAGCAGCTTGTGGCAGGGGGGTAATGAGCAGTTCTTC,CASSLWQGGNEQFF
TRBD1,TRBV7-9,-,13,TRBJ1-1,TGTGCCAGCAGCTTAACAGGGGGACCTGAAGCTTTCTTT,CASSLTGGPEAFF
TRBD1,TRBV7-3,-,14,TRBJ1-1,TGTGCCAGCAGCCCAGGGGGGCTCAACACTGAAGCTTTCTTT,CASSPGGLNTEAFF
TRBD1,TRBV10-3,once,14,TRBJ2-3,TGTGCCATCATGCAGGGGGCCAGCACAGATACGCAGTATTTT,CAIMQGASTDTQYF
-,TRBV7-9,-,13,TRBJ1-1,TGTGCCAGCACCTCCTCCGGGGGAACTGAAGCTTTCTTT,CASTSSGGTEAFF
TRBD1,TRBV6-4,-,16,TRBJ2-3,TGTGCCAGCAGTGACGTCCCCGGGACAGCTTTAGATACGCAGTATTTT,CASSDVPGTALDTQYF
-,TRBV19,-,16,TRBJ1-3,TGTGCCAGTAGTCCTCCCGGGAGACACTCTGGAAACACCATATATTTT,CASSPPGRHSGNTIYF
-,TRBV9,-,15,TRBJ1-1,TGTGCCAGCAGCGTCCTAGCGACGCCGAACACTGAAGCTTTCTTT,CASSVLATPNTEAFF
-,TRBV28,-,14,TRBJ2-7,TGTGCCAGCAAGAGGTCGGAGCCCCCCTACGAGCAGTACTTC,CASKRSEPPYEQYF
-,TRBV2,once,14,TRBJ2-6,TGTGCCAGCAGCAGGAACTCTGGGGCCAACGTCCTGACTTTC,CASSRNSGANVLTF